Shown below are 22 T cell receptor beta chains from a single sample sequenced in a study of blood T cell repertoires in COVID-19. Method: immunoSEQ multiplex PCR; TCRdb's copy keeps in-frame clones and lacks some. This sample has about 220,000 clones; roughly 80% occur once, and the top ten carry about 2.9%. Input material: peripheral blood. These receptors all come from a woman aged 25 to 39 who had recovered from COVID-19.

The CDR3 DNA reads TGCGCCAGCAGCGCCACCACTAGCGGTTCTAGCACAGATACGCAGTATTTT. Protein: CASSATTSGSSTDTQYF. The V gene is TRBV5-1, the J gene TRBJ2-3, with 8 bases that match TRBD2. Germline assignment: CDR1 SGHRS and CDR2 YFSETQ. This CDR3 has 17 residues. Trimming cost V 4 bases and J 0 bases; bases outside gene matches: 10. Complete variable domain (other parts from reference TRBV5-1 and TRBJ2-3): KAGVTQTPRYLIKTRGQQVTLSCSPISGHRSVSWYQQTPGQGLQFLFEYFSETQRNKGNFPGRFSGRQFSNSRSEMNVSTLELGDSALYLCASSATTSGSSTDTQYFGPGTRLTVL.

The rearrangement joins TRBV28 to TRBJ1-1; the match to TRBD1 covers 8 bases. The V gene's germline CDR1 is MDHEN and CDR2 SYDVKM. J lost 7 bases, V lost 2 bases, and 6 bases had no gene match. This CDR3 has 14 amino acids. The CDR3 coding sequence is TGTGCCAGCAGTTTACCTCAGGGGGCGGTTGAAGCTTTCTTT. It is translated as CASSLPQGAVEAFF.

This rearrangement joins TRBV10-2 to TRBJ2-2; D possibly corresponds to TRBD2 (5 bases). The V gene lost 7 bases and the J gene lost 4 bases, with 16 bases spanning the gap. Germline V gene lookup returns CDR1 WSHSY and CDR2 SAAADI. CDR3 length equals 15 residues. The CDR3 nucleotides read TGCGCCAGCATCGTGGGGAGCTCATCCACCGGGGAGCTGTTTTTT. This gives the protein CASIVGSSSTGELFF.

The CDR3 nucleotides are TGCGCCAGCAGTGAGACGGGGGTTGGGAACACCGGGGAGCTGTTTTTT. Amino acid sequence: CASSETGVGNTGELFF. The chain links TRBV10-1 to TRBJ2-2, with a tentative D call TRBD2 (6 bases). Germline V gene data show CDR1 as WNHNN and CDR2 as SYGVQD (reference sequence). V dropped 2 bases and J dropped 1 base, with 11 bases sitting between them. The CDR3 sequence is 16 residues long.

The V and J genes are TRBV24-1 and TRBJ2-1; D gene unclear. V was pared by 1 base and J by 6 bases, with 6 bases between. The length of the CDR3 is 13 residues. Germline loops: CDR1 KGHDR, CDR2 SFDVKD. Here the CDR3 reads CATSDLSGNEQFF. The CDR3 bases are TGTGCCACCAGTGATTTATCCGGCAATGAGCAGTTCTTC.

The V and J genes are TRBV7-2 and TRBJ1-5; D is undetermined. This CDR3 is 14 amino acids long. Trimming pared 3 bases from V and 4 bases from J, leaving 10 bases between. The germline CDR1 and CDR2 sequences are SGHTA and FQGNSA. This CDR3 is CASSFGTWNQPQHF. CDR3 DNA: TGTGCCAGCAGCTTCGGTACGTGGAATCAGCCCCAGCATTTT.

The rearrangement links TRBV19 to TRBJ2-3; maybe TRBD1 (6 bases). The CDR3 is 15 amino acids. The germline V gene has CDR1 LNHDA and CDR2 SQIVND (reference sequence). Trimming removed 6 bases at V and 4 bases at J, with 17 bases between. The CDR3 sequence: CASRDTGDRPDTQYF. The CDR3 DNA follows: TGTGCCAGTAGAGATACAGGAGACAGGCCAGATACGCAGTATTTT.

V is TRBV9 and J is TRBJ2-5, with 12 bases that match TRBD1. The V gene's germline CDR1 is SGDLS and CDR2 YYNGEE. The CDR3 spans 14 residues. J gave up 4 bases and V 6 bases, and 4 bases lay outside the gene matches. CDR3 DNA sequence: TGTGCCAGCACCGGGACAGGGGGCTTAGAGACCCAGTACTTC. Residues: CASTGTGGLETQYF.

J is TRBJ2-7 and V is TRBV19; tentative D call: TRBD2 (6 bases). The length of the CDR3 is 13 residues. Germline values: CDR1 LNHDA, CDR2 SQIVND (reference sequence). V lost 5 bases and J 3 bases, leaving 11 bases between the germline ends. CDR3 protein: CASSGWEDYEQYF. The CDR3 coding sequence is TGTGCCAGTAGTGGGTGGGAGGACTACGAGCAGTACTTC. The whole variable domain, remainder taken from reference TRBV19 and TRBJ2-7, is DGGITQSPKYLFRKEGQNVTLSCEQNLNHDAMYWYRQDPGQGLRLIYYSQIVNDFQKGDIAEGYSVSREKKESFPLTVTSAQKNPTAFYLCASSGWEDYEQYFGPGTRLTVT.

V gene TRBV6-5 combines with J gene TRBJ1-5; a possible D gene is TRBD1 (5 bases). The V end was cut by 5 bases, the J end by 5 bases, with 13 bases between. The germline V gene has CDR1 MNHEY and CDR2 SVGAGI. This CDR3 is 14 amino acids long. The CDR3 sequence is CASSIPGGDQPQHF. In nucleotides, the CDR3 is TGTGCCAGCAGTATTCCGGGGGGGGATCAGCCCCAGCATTTT.

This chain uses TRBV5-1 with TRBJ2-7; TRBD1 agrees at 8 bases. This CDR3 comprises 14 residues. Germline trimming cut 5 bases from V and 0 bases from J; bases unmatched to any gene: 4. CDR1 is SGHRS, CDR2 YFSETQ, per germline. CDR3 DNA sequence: TGCGCCAGCAGTAACAGGGGGGTCTCCTACGAGCAGTACTTC. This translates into CASSNRGVSYEQYF.

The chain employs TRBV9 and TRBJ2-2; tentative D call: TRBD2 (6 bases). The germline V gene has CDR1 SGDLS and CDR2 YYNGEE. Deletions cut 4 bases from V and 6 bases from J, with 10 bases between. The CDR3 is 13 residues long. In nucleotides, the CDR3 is TGTGCCAGCAGCCCGACGGGGGCCGGGGAGCTGTTTTTT. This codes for CASSPTGAGELFF.

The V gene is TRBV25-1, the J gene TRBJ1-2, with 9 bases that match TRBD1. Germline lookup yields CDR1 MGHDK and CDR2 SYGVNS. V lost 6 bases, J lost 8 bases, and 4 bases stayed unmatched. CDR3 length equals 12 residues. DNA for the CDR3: TGTGCCAGCAGCCGGGACAGGGTAGGCTACACCTTC. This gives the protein CASSRDRVGYTF.

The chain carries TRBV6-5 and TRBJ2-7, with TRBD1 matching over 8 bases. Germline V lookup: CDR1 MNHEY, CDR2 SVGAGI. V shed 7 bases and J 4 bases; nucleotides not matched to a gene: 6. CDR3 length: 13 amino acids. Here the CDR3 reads CASIWTGTYEQYF. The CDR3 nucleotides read TGTGCCAGCATATGGACAGGGACATACGAGCAGTACTTC.

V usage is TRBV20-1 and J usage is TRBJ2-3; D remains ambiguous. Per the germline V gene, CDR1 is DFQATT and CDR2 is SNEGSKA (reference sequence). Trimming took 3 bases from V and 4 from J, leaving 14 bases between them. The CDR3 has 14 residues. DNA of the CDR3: TGCAGTGCTAGTGAGGCGGTACGGGCAGATACGCAGTATTTT. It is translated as CSASEAVRADTQYF.

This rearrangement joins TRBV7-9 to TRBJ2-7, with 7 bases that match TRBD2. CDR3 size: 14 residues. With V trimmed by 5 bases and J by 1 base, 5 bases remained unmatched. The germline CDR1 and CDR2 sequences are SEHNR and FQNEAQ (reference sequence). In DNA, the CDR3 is TGTGCCAGCAGCGAACTAGCGAGTTCCTACGAGCAGTACTTC. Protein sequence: CASSELASSYEQYF.

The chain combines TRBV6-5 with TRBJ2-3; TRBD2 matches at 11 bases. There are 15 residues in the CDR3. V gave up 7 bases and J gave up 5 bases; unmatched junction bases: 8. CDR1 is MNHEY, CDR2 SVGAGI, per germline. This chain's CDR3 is CASTAVGLAGDTQYF. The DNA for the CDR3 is TGTGCCAGCACCGCCGTTGGACTAGCGGGAGATACGCAGTATTTT.

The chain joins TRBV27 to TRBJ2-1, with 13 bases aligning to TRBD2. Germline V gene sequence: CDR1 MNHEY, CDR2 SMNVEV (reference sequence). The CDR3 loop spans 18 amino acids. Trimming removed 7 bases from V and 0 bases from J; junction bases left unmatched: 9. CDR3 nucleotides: TGTGCCAGCATTCAAAATGGACTAGCGGGAGTCTCCTACAATGAGCAGTTCTTC. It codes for CASIQNGLAGVSYNEQFF.

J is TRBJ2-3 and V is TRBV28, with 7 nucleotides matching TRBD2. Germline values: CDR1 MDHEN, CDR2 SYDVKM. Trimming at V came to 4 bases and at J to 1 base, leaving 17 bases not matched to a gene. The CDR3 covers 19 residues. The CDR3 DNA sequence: TGTGCCAGCAGTTCTATACATGCCGAATGGGAGGGGCGCACAGATACGCAGTATTTT. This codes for CASSSIHAEWEGRTDTQYF.

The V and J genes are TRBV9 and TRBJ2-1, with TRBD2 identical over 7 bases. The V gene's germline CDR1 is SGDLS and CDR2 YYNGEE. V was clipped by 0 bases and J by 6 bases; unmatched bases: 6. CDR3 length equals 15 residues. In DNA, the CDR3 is TGTGCCAGCAGCGTAGAGGGGAGGGCCTCCAATGAGCAGTTCTTC. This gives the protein CASSVEGRASNEQFF.

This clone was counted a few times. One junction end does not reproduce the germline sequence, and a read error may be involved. The CDR3 loop is CASRTGGTSGKF. The CDR3 bases are TGTGCCAGCAGGACGGGGGGGACTAGCGGAAAATTC. The V gene is TRBV6-5, the J gene TRBJ2-7; the match to TRBD2 covers 11 bases. This CDR3 comprises 12 residues. CDR1 and CDR2 (germline): MNHEY, SVGAGI.

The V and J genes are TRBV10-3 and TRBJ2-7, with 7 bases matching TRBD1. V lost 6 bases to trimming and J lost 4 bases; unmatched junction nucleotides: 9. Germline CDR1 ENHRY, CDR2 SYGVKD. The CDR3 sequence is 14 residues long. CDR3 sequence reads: CAIRNRDRAYEQYF. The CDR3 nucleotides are TGTGCCATCAGAAACCGTGACAGGGCTTACGAGCAGTACTTC.